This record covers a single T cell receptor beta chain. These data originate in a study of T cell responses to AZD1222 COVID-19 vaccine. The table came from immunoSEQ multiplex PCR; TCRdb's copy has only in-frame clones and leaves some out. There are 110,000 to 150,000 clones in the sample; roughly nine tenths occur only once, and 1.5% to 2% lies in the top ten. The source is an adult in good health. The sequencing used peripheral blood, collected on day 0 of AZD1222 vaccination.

The CDR3 nucleotides read TGTGCCAGCAGCCAAGGGGTCGTCAGTGAGCAGTTCTTC. Its protein product is CASSQGVVSEQFF. This chain links TRBV4-2 with TRBJ2-1; D call uncertain. V lost 1 base and J lost 9, with 10 bases in between. There are 13 residues in the CDR3. The germline V gene encodes CDR1 LGHNA and CDR2 YNFKEQ.